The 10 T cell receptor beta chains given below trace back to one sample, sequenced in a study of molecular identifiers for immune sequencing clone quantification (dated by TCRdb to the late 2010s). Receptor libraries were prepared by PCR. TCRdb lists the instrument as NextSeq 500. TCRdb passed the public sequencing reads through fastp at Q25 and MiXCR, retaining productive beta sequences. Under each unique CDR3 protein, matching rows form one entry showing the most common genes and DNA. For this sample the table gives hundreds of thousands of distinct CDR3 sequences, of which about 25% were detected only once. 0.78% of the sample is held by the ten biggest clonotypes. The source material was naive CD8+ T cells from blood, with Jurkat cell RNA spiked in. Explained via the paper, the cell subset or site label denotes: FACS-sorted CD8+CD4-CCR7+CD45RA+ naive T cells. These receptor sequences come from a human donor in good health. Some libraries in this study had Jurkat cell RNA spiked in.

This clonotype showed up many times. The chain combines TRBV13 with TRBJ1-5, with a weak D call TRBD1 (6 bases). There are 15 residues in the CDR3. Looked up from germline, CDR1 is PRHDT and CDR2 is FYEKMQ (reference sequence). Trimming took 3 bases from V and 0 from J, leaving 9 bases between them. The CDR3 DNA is TGTGCCAGCAGCTTGAGGGGGGATAGCAATCAGCCCCAGCATTTT. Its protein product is CASSLRGDSNQPQHF.

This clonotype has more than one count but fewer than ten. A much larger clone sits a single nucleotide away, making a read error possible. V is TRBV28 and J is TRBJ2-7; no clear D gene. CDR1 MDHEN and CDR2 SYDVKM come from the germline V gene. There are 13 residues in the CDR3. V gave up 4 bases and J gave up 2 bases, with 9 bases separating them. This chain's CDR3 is CASSYGPTYEQYF. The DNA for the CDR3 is TGTGCCAGCAGTTACGGACCGACCTACGAGCAGTACTTC.

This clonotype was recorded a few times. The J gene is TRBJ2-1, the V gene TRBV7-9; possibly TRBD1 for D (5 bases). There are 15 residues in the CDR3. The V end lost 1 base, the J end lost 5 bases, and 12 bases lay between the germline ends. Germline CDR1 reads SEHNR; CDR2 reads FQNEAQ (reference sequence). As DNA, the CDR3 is TGTGCCAGCAGCTTAGTAACAGGAATGAACAATGAGCAGTTCTTC. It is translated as CASSLVTGMNNEQFF.

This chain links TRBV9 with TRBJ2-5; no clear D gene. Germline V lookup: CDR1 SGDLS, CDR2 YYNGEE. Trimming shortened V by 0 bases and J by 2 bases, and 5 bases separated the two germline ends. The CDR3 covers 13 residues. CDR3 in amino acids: CASSVETQETQYF. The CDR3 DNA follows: TGTGCCAGCAGCGTAGAGACACAAGAGACCCAGTACTTC.

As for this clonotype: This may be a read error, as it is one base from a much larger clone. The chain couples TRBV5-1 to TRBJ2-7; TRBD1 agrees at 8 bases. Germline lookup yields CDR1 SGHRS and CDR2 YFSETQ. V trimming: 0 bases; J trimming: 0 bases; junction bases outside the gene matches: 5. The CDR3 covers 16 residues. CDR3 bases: TGCGCCAGCAGCTTGGACCGGACAGGGCGCTCCTACGAGCAGTACTTC. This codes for CASSLDRTGRSYEQYF.

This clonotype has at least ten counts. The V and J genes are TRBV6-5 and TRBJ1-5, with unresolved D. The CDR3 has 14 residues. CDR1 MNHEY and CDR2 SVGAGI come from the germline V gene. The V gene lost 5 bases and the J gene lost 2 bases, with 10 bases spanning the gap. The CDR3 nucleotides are TGTGCCAGCAGTGCCGGGCCTGGCAATCAGCCCCAGCATTTT. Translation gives CASSAGPGNQPQHF.

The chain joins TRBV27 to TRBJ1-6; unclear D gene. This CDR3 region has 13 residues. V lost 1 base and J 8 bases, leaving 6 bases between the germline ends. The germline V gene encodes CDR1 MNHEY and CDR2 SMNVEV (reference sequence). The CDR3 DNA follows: TGTGCCAGCAGTTTATGGCCGGATTCACCCCTCCACTTT. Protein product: CASSLWPDSPLHF.

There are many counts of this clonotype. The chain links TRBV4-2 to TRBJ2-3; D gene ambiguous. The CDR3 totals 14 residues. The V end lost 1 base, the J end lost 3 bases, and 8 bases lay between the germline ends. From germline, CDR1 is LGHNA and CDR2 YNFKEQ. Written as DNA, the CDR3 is TGTGCCAGCAGCCAAGTTCAAGGAACAGATACGCAGTATTTT. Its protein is CASSQVQGTDTQYF.

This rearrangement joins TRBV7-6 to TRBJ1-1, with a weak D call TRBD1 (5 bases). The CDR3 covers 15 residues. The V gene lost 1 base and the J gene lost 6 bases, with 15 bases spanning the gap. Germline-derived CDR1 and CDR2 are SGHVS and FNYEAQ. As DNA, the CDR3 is TGTGCCAGCAGCTTAGGGGGGGGGTCCGCCGCTGAAGCTTTCTTT. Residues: CASSLGGGSAAEAFF.

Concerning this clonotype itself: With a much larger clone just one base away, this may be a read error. In nucleotides, the CDR3 is TGTGCCAGCAGCTTAGTTTCCGATAGCAATCAGCCCCCGCATTTT. This sequence encodes CASSLVSDSNQPPHF. The chain employs TRBV11-2 and TRBJ1-5; D is uncertain. Germline lookup yields CDR1 SGHAT and CDR2 FQNNGV. This CDR3 region has 15 residues.